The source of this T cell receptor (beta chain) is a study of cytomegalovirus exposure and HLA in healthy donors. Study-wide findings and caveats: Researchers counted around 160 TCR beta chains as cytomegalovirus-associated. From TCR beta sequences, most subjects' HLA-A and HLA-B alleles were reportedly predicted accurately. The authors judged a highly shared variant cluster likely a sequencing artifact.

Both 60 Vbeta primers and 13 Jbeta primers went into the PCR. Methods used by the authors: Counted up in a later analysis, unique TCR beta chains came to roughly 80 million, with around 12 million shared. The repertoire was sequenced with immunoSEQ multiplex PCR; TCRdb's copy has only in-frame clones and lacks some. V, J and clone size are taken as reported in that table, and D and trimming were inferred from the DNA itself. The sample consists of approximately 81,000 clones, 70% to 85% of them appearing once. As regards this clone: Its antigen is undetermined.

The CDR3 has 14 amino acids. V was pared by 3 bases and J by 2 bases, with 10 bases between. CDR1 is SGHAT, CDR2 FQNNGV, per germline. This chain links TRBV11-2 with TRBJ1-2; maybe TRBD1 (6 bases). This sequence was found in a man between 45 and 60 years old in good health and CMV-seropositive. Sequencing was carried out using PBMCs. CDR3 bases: TGTGCCAGCAGCTTCAGCAGGGGAAACTATGGCTACACCTTC. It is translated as CASSFSRGNYGYTF.